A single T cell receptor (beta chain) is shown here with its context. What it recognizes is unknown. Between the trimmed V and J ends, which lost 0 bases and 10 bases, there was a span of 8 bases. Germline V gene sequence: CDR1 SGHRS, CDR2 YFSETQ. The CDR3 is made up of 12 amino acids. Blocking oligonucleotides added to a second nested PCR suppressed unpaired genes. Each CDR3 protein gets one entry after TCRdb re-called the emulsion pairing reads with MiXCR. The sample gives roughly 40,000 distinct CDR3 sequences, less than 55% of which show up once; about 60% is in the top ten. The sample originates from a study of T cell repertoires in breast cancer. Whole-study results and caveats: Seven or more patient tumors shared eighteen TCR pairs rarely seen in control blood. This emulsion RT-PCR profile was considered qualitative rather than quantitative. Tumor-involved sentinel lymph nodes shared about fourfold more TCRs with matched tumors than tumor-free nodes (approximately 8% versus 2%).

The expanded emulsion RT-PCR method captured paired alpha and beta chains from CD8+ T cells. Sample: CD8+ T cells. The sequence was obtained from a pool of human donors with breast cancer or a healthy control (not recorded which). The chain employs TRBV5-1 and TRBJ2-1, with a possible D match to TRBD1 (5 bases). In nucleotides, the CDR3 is TGCGCCAGCAGCTTGGACAGGACCGAGCAGTTCTTC. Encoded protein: CASSLDRTEQFF.